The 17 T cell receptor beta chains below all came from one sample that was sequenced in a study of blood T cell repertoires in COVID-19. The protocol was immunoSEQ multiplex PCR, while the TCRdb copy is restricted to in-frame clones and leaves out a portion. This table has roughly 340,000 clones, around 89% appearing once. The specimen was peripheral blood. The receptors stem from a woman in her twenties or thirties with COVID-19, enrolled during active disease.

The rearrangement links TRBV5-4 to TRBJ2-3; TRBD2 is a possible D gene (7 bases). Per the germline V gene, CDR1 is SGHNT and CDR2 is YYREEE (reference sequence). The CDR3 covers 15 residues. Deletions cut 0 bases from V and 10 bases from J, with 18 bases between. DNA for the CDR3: TGTGCCAGCAGCTTGGGCGGGGGCCCCCTTTGGGCGCAGTATTTT. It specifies CASSLGGGPLWAQYF.

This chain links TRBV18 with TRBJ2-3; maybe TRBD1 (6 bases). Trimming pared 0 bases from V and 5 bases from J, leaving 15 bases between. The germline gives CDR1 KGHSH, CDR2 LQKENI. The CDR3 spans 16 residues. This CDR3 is CASSPPGQGGGDTQYF. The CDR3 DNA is TGTGCCAGCTCACCACCGGGACAAGGCGGCGGAGATACGCAGTATTTT. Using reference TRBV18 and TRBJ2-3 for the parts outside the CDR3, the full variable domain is NAGVMQNPRHLVRRRGQEARLRCSPMKGHSHVYWYRQLPEEGLKFMVYLQKENIIDESGMPKERFSAEFPKEGPSILRIQQVVRGDSAAYFCASSPPGQGGGDTQYFGPGTRLTVL.

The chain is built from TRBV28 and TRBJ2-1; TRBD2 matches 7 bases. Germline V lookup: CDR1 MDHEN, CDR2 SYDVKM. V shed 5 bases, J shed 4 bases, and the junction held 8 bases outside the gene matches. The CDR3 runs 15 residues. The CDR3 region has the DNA TGTGCCAGCAGTCTCCAGCGGGGCCTGTACAATGAGCAGTTCTTC. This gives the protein CASSLQRGLYNEQFF.

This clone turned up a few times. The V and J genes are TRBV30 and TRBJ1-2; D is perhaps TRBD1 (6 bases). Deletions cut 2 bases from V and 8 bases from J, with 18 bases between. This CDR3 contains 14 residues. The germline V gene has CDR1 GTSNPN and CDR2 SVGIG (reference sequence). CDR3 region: CAWSTGMGHGGYTF. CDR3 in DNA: TGTGCCTGGAGTACGGGGATGGGACATGGCGGCTACACCTTC.

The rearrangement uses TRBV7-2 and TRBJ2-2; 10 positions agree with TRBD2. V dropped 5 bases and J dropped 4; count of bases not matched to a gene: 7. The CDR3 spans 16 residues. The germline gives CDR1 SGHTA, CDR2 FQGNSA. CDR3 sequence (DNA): TGTGCCAGCAGCGAGAACCCTAGCGGGGGCACCGGGGAGCTGTTTTTT. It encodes CASSENPSGGTGELFF.

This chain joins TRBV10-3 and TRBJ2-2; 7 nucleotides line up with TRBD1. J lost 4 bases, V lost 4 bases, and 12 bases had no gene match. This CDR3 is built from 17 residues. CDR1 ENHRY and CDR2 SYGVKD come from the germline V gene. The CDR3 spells CAISGTRQGDPTGELFF. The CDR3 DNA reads TGTGCCATCAGTGGGACCAGACAGGGCGACCCCACCGGGGAGCTGTTTTTT.

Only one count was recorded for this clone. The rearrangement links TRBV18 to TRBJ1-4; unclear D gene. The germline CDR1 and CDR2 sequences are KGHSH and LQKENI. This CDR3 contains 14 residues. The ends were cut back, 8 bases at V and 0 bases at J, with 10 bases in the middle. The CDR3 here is CASAPTSTNEKLFF. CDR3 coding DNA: TGTGCCAGCGCGCCAACCTCAACTAATGAAAAACTGTTTTTT. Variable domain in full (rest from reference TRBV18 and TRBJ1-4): NAGVMQNPRHLVRRRGQEARLRCSPMKGHSHVYWYRQLPEEGLKFMVYLQKENIIDESGMPKERFSAEFPKEGPSILRIQQVVRGDSAAYFCASAPTSTNEKLFFGSGTQLSVL.

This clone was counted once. This CDR3 is CASSLGVLYDGSEQFF. CDR3 in DNA: TGTGCCAGCAGCTTAGGAGTGTTATACGACGGGAGTGAGCAGTTCTTC. This chain connects TRBV7-8 to TRBJ2-1, with D tentatively TRBD2 (6 bases). V lost 1 base and J 9 bases, leaving 19 bases between the germline ends. The germline CDR1 and CDR2 sequences are SGHVS and FQNEAQ. The length of the CDR3 is 16 residues.

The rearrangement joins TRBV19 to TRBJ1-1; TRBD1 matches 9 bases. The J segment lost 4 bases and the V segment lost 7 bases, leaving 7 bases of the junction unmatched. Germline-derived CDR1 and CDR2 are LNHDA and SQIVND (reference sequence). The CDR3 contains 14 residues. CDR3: CASIPGQGRTEAFF. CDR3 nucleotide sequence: TGTGCCAGTATTCCCGGACAGGGGCGCACTGAAGCTTTCTTT.

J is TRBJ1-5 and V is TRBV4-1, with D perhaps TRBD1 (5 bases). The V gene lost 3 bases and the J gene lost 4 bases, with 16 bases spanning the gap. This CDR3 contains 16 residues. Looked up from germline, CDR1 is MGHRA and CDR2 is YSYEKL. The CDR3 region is CASSHDRQNLNQPQHF. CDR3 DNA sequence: TGCGCCAGCAGCCATGATAGACAGAACCTAAATCAGCCCCAGCATTTT.

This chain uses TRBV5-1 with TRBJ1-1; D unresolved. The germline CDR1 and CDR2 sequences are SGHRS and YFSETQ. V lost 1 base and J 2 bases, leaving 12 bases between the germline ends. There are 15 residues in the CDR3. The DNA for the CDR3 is TGCGCCAGCAGCTTGTTCGGGGAACTAAACACTGAAGCTTTCTTT. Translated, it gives CASSLFGELNTEAFF.

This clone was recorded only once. CDR3 sequence: CAVGGLGNTIYF. In DNA form, the CDR3 reads TGTGCCGTCGGGGGGCTCGGAAACACCATATATTTT. The chain employs TRBV6-5 and TRBJ1-3; D is perhaps TRBD1 (6 bases). Germline CDR1 reads MNHEY; CDR2 reads SVGAGI. The CDR3 extends over 12 amino acids. The V end lost 11 bases, the J end lost 4 bases, and 12 bases lay between the germline ends.

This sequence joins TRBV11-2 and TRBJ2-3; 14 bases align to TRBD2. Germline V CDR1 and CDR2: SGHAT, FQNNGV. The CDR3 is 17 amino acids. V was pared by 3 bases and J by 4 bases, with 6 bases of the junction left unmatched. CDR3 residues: CASSFLTSGGAPDTQYF. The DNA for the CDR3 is TGTGCCAGCAGCTTCCTGACTAGCGGGGGGGCACCAGATACGCAGTATTTT.

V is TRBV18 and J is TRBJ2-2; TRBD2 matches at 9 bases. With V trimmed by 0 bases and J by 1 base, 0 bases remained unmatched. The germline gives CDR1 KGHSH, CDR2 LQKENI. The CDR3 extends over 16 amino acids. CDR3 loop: CASSPPTSGNTGELFF. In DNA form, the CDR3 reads TGTGCCAGCTCACCACCGACTAGCGGGAACACCGGGGAGCTGTTTTTT. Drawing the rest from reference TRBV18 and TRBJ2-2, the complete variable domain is NAGVMQNPRHLVRRRGQEARLRCSPMKGHSHVYWYRQLPEEGLKFMVYLQKENIIDESGMPKERFSAEFPKEGPSILRIQQVVRGDSAAYFCASSPPTSGNTGELFFGEGSRLTVL.

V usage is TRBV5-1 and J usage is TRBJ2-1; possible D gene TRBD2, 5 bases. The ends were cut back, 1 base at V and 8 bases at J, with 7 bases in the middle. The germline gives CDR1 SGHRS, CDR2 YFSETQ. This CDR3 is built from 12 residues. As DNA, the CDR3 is TGCGCCAGCAGCTTGCGGGGAGATGAGCAGTTCTTC. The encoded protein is CASSLRGDEQFF.

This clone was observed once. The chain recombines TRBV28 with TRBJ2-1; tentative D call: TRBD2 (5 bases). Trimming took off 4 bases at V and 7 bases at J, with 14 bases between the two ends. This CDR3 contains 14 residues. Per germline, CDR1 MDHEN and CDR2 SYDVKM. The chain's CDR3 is CASSSPSLGNEQFF. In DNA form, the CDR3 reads TGTGCCAGCAGTTCCCCTAGCTTAGGGAATGAGCAGTTCTTC. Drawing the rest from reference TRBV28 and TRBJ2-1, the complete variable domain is DVKVTQSSRYLVKRTGEKVFLECVQDMDHENMFWYRQDPGLGLRLIYFSYDVKMKEKGDIPEGYSVSREKKERFSLILESASTNQTSMYLCASSSPSLGNEQFFGPGTRLTVL.

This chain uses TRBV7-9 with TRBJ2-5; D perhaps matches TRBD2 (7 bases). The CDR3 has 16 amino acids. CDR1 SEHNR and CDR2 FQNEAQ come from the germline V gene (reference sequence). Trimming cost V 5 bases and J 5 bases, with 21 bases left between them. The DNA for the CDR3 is TGTGCCAGCAGCCTTACCGGGGGCGGGGGAGTGGAGACCCAGTACTTC. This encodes CASSLTGGGGVETQYF.